Here is one T cell receptor beta chain with its context. What it binds is not known. These data belong to a study of T cells after yellow fever vaccination. Study findings and constraints: Clones that expanded after primary vaccination mostly reappeared after the booster (around 96% CD4, approximately 85% CD8).

From the 5' RACE reads, TCRdb called clonotypes with MiXCR, one entry per CDR3 protein. Here the sample spans some 500,000 distinct CDR3 sequences, roughly 13% being singletons. From germline, CDR1 is SGHRS and CDR2 YFSETQ. V lost 0 bases and J 2 bases, leaving 15 bases between the germline ends. This CDR3 spans 16 amino acids. The TCR was taken from a man younger than 45 who received the YFV17D yellow fever vaccine. Sample: PBMCs, taken on the day of the yellow fever booster vaccination. The V call is TRBV5-1, the J call TRBJ2-7; D uncertain. The CDR3 bases are TGCGCCAGCAGCTTGGGTCTCGGCGGAACTACCTACGAGCAGTACTTC. This translates into CASSLGLGGTTYEQYF.